The 20 T cell receptor beta chains presented below share a single source sample, sequenced in a study of blood T cells in healthy people across ages. Combining a sample-barcoded 5' primer with a J-beta primer mix, a second PCR ran for about 6 to 12 cycles. TCRdb ran MiXCR on the 5' RACE reads and lists one entry per CDR3 protein. The table includes roughly 800,000 distinct CDR3 sequences, 25% detected once. The sample also formed part of further work on T cells of mothers and their children.

Sample: blood. All receptors come from a boy aged 5 to 17 in good health.

This clonotype was observed a handful of times. The chain combines TRBV6-1 with TRBJ2-2, with D hard to call. CDR3 length equals 13 residues. The V end was cut by 6 bases, the J end by 4 bases, with 9 bases between. Germline V gene lookup returns CDR1 MNHNS and CDR2 SASEGT. The CDR3 spells CASRALGTGELFF. CDR3 bases: TGTGCCAGCAGGGCCCTAGGCACCGGGGAGCTGTTTTTT.

This sequence joins TRBV20-1 and TRBJ2-1, with TRBD2 identical over 11 bases. This CDR3 comprises 14 residues. The trim removed 3 bases at V and 10 bases at J, leaving 8 bases unmatched. Germline V CDR1 and CDR2: DFQATT, SNEGSKA (reference sequence). The CDR3 region is CSASPNSGREEQFF. The CDR3 DNA reads TGCAGTGCTAGTCCGAATAGCGGGAGGGAGGAGCAGTTCTTC.

V and J are TRBV9 and TRBJ2-1; D might be TRBD2 (6 bases). CDR1 is SGDLS and CDR2 is YYNGEE in the germline V gene. Trimming stripped 0 bases from V and 8 bases from J, with 12 bases between. This CDR3 is built from 14 residues. CDR3: CASSVEGSGDEQFF. CDR3 in DNA: TGTGCCAGCAGCGTAGAAGGTAGCGGAGATGAGCAGTTCTTC.

This clonotype showed up just a few times. The V and J genes are TRBV2 and TRBJ2-3; D unclear. Germline CDR1 is SNHLY and CDR2 is FYNNEI. The CDR3 has 15 residues. V was clipped by 4 bases and J by 4 bases, with 15 bases between them. The CDR3 coding sequence is TGTGCCAGCAGTGTCGGGCCAGGCTCCTCAGATACGCAGTATTTT. Translated, it gives CASSVGPGSSDTQYF.

The chain joins TRBV7-9 to TRBJ2-1; 7 nucleotides align to TRBD1. The CDR3 is made up of 13 amino acids. CDR1 and CDR2 from the germline V gene are SEHNR and FQNEAQ (reference sequence). The J segment lost 10 bases and the V segment lost 5 bases, leaving 8 bases of the junction unmatched. The CDR3 bases are TGTGCCAGCAGCGGCAGACAGGGTGGCGAGCAGTTCTTC. Translating gives CASSGRQGGEQFF. Complete variable domain (other parts from reference TRBV7-9 and TRBJ2-1): DTGVSQNPRHKITKRGQNVTFRCDPISEHNRLYWYRQTLGQGPEFLTYFQNEAQLEKSRLLSDRFSAERPKGSFSTLEIQRTEQGDSAMYLCASSGRQGGEQFFGPGTRLTVL.

This clonotype was counted between two and nine times. The CDR3 spells CASSSRVAVDTQYF. In DNA, the CDR3 is TGTGCCAGCAGCTCCCGGGTAGCAGTGGATACGCAGTATTTT. This rearrangement joins TRBV7-9 to TRBJ2-3; D is uncertain. CDR1 is SEHNR and CDR2 is FQNEAQ in the germline V gene (reference sequence). The CDR3 spans 14 residues. V dropped 4 bases and J dropped 6 bases, with 14 bases sitting between them.

This clonotype was counted between two and nine times. The CDR3 coding sequence is TGTGCCAGCAGCGTAGCCACGACGATCGGGTACGAGCAGTACTTC. This translates into CASSVATTIGYEQYF. The chain combines TRBV9 with TRBJ2-7; no firm D call. The CDR3 is 15 amino acids. V was trimmed by 0 bases and J by 4 bases, leaving 14 bases between them. Germline V gene lookup returns CDR1 SGDLS and CDR2 YYNGEE.

The sample holds a few counts of this clonotype. The chain carries TRBV29-1 and TRBJ2-5; the D gene is possibly TRBD2 (6 bases). Judging by the DNA end, TRBJ2-1 fits better; the J call may be wrong. In germline, CDR1 is SQVTM, CDR2 ANQGSEA. The length of the CDR3 is 14 residues. CDR3 protein: CSVESGLAGNEQFF. The CDR3 nucleotides read TGCAGCGTTGAAAGTGGGCTTGCGGGGAATGAGCAGTTCTTC.

The rearrangement links TRBV7-2 to TRBJ2-3; the match to TRBD1 covers 10 bases. CDR1 is SGHTA and CDR2 is FQGNSA in the germline V gene. With V trimmed by 5 bases and J by 3 bases, 8 bases remained unmatched. CDR3 length equals 16 residues. The CDR3 coding sequence is TGTGCCAGCAGCCCTCCGCGGACAGGGGGGACAGATACGCAGTATTTT. Residues: CASSPPRTGGTDTQYF.

The chain couples TRBV29-1 to TRBJ1-1; unclear D gene. V lost 4 bases and J 2 bases, leaving 8 bases between the germline ends. CDR1 is SQVTM, CDR2 ANQGSEA, per germline. The CDR3 covers 12 residues. The CDR3 DNA sequence: TGCAGCGTTGGGACGGGTAACACTGAAGCTTTCTTT. Translation: CSVGTGNTEAFF. Full variable domain (rest looked up from reference TRBV29-1 and TRBJ1-1): SAVISQKPSRDICQRGTSLTIQCQVDSQVTMMFWYRQQPGQSLTLIATANQGSEATYESGFVIDKFPISRPNLTFSTLTVSNMSPEDSSIYLCSVGTGNTEAFFGQGTRLTVV.

This clonotype occurred a few times. CDR3: CASGIGTFEYEQYF. The CDR3 nucleotides are TGTGCTAGTGGTATCGGGACATTTGAGTACGAGCAGTACTTC. The genes are TRBV12-5 and TRBJ2-7, with a possible D match to TRBD1 (6 bases). The CDR3 has 14 residues. The V and J ends lost 5 bases and 4 bases respectively, with 15 bases between them. Germline-derived CDR1 and CDR2 are LGHNT and FRNRAP.

This clonotype was observed a handful of times. The chain links TRBV14 to TRBJ2-7, with TRBD2 as a possible D gene (6 bases). Germline assignment: CDR1 SGHDN and CDR2 FVKESK. The CDR3 runs 14 residues. Trimming shortened V by 4 bases and J by 2 bases, and 12 bases separated the two germline ends. The CDR3 protein is CASSPNAGPYEQYF. The CDR3 DNA reads TGTGCCAGCAGCCCAAATGCGGGGCCCTACGAGCAGTACTTC.

CDR3 bases: TGTGCCAGCAGCGAGAGCCCGAGCTCCTACGAGCAGTACTTC. The encoded protein is CASSESPSSYEQYF. The chain recombines TRBV9 with TRBJ2-7, with D unresolved. CDR1 SGDLS and CDR2 YYNGEE come from the germline V gene. This CDR3 spans 14 amino acids. V lost 3 bases and J 0 bases, leaving 10 bases between the germline ends.

About this clonotype itself: An end of the junction does not agree with germline; a read error may underlie this. The gene calls are TRBV2 and TRBJ1-2; D is ambiguous. The CDR3 contains 15 residues. Germline assignment: CDR1 SNHLY and CDR2 FYNNEI. The CDR3: CAGSEAEHPAYGYTF. CDR3 DNA sequence: TGTGCCGGCAGTGAAGCAGAACATCCCGCCTATGGCTACACCTTC.

V and J are TRBV29-1 and TRBJ2-3; 7 bases fit TRBD1. This CDR3 has 13 amino acids. J gave up 2 bases and V 7 bases, and 6 bases lay outside the gene matches. Per germline, CDR1 SQVTM and CDR2 ANQGSEA. The CDR3 region has the DNA TGCAGCGGGTTAGGGGGCCCCACAGATACGCAGTATTTT. The encoded protein is CSGLGGPTDTQYF.

The chain has TRBV15 and TRBJ1-5; 8 nucleotides agree with TRBD1. Germline CDR1 is LNHNV and CDR2 is YYDKDF (reference sequence). Trimming at V came to 5 bases and at J to 3 bases, leaving 3 bases not matched to a gene. This CDR3 comprises 14 residues. The CDR3 nucleotides read TGTGCCACCAGCCCAGGGGGCTACAATCAGCCCCAGCATTTT. Translation: CATSPGGYNQPQHF.

The rearrangement uses TRBV6-5 and TRBJ2-2; 8 bases fit TRBD2. The CDR3 has 15 residues. CDR1 is MNHEY, CDR2 SVGAGI, per germline. V dropped 2 bases and J dropped 5; count of bases not matched to a gene: 4. In DNA, the CDR3 is TGTGCCAGCAGTTACGTGGCGGGAGGAACCGGGGAGCTGTTTTTT. Protein sequence: CASSYVAGGTGELFF.

This clonotype was picked up a small number of times. The chain recombines TRBV14 with TRBJ2-7; D gene ambiguous. V was trimmed by 1 base and J by 3 bases, leaving 10 bases between them. In germline, CDR1 is SGHDN, CDR2 FVKESK. The length of the CDR3 is 14 residues. The chain's CDR3 is CASSQGVGYYEQYF. In nucleotides, the CDR3 is TGTGCCAGCAGCCAAGGCGTCGGGTACTACGAGCAGTACTTC.

Regarding this clonotype: The junction departs from germline at one end; a sequencing error may be responsible. The CDR3, as DNA: TGCAGTGCTCGCCTCAGCGGGGTCTTGTACATTGAGCAGTTCTTC. Encoded protein: CSARLSGVLYIEQFF. The rearrangement joins TRBV20-1 to TRBJ2-1; 7 nucleotides line up with TRBD2. CDR3 length equals 15 residues. CDR1 is DFQATT and CDR2 is SNEGSKA in the germline V gene (reference sequence).

This clonotype was seen a handful of times. The chain recombines TRBV12-3 or TRBV12-4 with TRBJ2-5, with TRBD1 matching 8 bases. Trimming removed 2 bases from V and 5 bases from J; junction bases left unmatched: 7. The CDR3 extends over 15 amino acids. CDR3 sequence (DNA): TGTGCCAGCAGTTTACCCAGGGGGCCGGGGGAGACCCAGTACTTC. Translation gives CASSLPRGPGETQYF.